A selection of T cell receptor beta chains follows, all from one sample in a study of blood T cell repertoires in COVID-19. This table comes from immunoSEQ multiplex PCR, and its TCRdb copy is limited to in-frame clones, with some not included. The table records about 200,000 clones, approximately 80% of them present only once. The sample comprised peripheral blood. The receptor set was obtained from a man in his fifties with active or convalescent COVID-19. Each CDR3 is given with its conserved first and last residue. D genes are given only for firm matches. Rows give clone size only sometimes, using once, few, many, or a class for an expanded clone.

V gene: TRBV7-2
clone size: few
D gene: -
J gene: TRBJ1-2
CDR3 protein: CASSPVARGFYGYTF
CDR3 DNA: TGTGCCAGCAGCCCAGTGGCTCGGGGATTCTATGGCTACACCTTC

V gene: TRBV4-3
clone size: -
D gene: -
J gene: TRBJ1-6
CDR3 protein: CASSQAQGSPLHF
CDR3 DNA: TGCGCCAGCAGCCAAGCCCAGGGCTCACCCCTCCACTTT

V gene: TRBV2
clone size: -
D gene: -
J gene: TRBJ2-1
CDR3 protein: CASTQDRLTEQFF
CDR3 DNA: TGTGCCAGCACTCAAGACAGGCTAACTGAGCAGTTCTTC

V gene: TRBV15
clone size: -
D gene: -
J gene: TRBJ1-4
CDR3 protein: CATSRAGGKLFF
CDR3 DNA: TGTGCCACCAGCAGAGCCGGCGGAAAACTGTTTTTT

V gene: TRBV9
clone size: -
D gene: -
J gene: TRBJ1-1
CDR3 protein: CASSVDVGGGNTEAFF
CDR3 DNA: TGTGCCAGCAGCGTAGACGTTGGGGGCGGGAACACTGAAGCTTTCTTT

V gene: TRBV29-1
clone size: -
D gene: -
J gene: TRBJ2-5
CDR3 protein: CSVEKRGGRETQYF
CDR3 DNA: TGCAGCGTTGAAAAGAGGGGGGGAAGAGAGACCCAGTACTTC

V gene: TRBV6-2/TRBV6-3
clone size: -
D gene: TRBD2
J gene: TRBJ2-3
CDR3 protein: CASSYGLAGAGDTQYF
CDR3 DNA: TGTGCCAGCAGTTACGGCCTAGCGGGAGCTGGGGATACGCAGTATTTT

V gene: TRBV7-9
clone size: -
D gene: TRBD2
J gene: TRBJ2-1
CDR3 protein: CASNQREGLGNEQFF
CDR3 DNA: TGTGCCAGCAACCAGCGGGAGGGCCTAGGGAATGAGCAGTTCTTC

V gene: TRBV30
clone size: -
D gene: TRBD2
J gene: TRBJ2-1
CDR3 protein: CAWSPGLRDNEQFF
CDR3 DNA: TGTGCCTGGAGTCCGGGACTACGGGACAATGAGCAGTTCTTC

V gene: TRBV5-6
clone size: -
D gene: -
J gene: TRBJ2-1
CDR3 protein: CASSLSPGGNEQFF
CDR3 DNA: TGTGCCAGCAGCTTGTCCCCCGGGGGCAATGAGCAGTTCTTC

V gene: TRBV7-2
clone size: -
D gene: -
J gene: TRBJ2-2
CDR3 protein: CASSFPSTGELFF
CDR3 DNA: TGTGCCAGCAGCTTCCCGTCCACCGGGGAGCTGTTTTTT

V gene: TRBV7-6
clone size: few
D gene: -
J gene: TRBJ1-1
CDR3 protein: CASMGPGVRGNTEAFF
CDR3 DNA: TGTGCCAGCATGGGGCCGGGGGTTAGGGGTAACACTGAAGCTTTCTTT

V gene: TRBV2
clone size: -
D gene: TRBD1
J gene: TRBJ1-2
CDR3 protein: CASRTTGGGGYTF
CDR3 DNA: TGTGCCAGCAGGACCACAGGGGGCGGTGGCTACACCTTC